These 5 T cell receptor beta chains were sequenced from one sample in a study of OX40 agonist ivuxolimab in advanced cancers. The method was the immunoSEQ multiplex PCR assay. The table was pulled from immuneACCESS by TCRdb, which kept in-frame rearrangements only. Such tables lose some clones; where checked, under half of the loss comes from unresolved V genes, and the rest has no known cause. This sample has about 60,000 clones in its table, and about 85% of those were observed once. Jointly, the top ten make up 3% to 4.5% of the sample. Specimen: CD4+ or CD8+ T cells sorted from blood, collected in a trial of the OX40 agonist ivuxolimab. Every receptor here comes from an adult with an advanced solid tumor such as melanoma, head and neck, liver or kidney cancer.

The J gene is TRBJ1-1, the V gene TRBV5-6; the D is unclear. This CDR3 spans 13 amino acids. The ends were cut back, 0 bases at V and 6 bases at J, with 9 bases in the middle. From germline, CDR1 is SGHDT and CDR2 YYEEEE. CDR3 amino acids: CASSLAGSPEAFF. The CDR3 region has the DNA TGTGCCAGCAGCTTGGCGGGATCCCCTGAAGCTTTCTTT.

The rearrangement links TRBV9 to TRBJ2-5; 8 bases are shared with TRBD1. This CDR3 comprises 15 residues. V shed 0 bases and J 5 bases; nucleotides not matched to a gene: 6. CDR1 SGDLS and CDR2 YYNGEE come from the germline V gene. CDR3 sequence reads: CASSVGDRLMETQYF. CDR3 coding DNA: TGTGCCAGCAGCGTAGGGGACAGGCTTATGGAGACCCAGTACTTC.

The gene calls are TRBV19 and TRBJ2-3; 8 positions match TRBD2. J gave up 4 bases and V 5 bases, and 5 bases lay outside the gene matches. This CDR3 has 14 amino acids. Germline CDR1 reads LNHDA; CDR2 reads SQIVND (reference sequence). In DNA, the CDR3 is TGTGCCAGTAGTGCCCGGGGGGGCGCAGATACGCAGTATTTT. This sequence encodes CASSARGGADTQYF.

The V and J genes are TRBV28 and TRBJ2-3; D not resolved. The CDR3 length is 12 residues. The ends were cut back, 6 bases at V and 3 bases at J, with 7 bases in the middle. CDR1 is MDHEN, CDR2 SYDVKM, per germline. The CDR3 DNA reads as TGTGCCAGCAGCGTTGGTACAGATACGCAGTATTTT. Its protein product is CASSVGTDTQYF.

This sequence joins TRBV11-2 and TRBJ2-3; 10 nucleotides match TRBD1. This CDR3 has 16 residues. V lost 5 bases and J lost 6; bases outside the gene matches: 11. The V gene's germline CDR1 is SGHAT and CDR2 FQNNGV. Here the CDR3 DNA reads TGTGCCAGCAGCAGTAGACAGGGGGCTTTTTGGGATACGCAGTATTTT. Protein: CASSSRQGAFWDTQYF.